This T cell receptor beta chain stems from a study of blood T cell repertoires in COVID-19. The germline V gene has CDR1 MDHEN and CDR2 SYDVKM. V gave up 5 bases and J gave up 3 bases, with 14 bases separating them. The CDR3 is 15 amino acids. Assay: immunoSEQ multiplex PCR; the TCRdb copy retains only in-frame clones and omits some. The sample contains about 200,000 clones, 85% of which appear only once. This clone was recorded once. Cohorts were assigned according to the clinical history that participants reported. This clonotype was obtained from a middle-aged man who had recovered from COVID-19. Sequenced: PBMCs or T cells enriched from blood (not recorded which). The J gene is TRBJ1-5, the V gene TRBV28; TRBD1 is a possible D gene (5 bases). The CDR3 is CASSQPGLVNQPQHF. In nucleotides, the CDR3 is TGTGCCAGCAGTCAACCAGGGTTGGTCAATCAGCCCCAGCATTTT.